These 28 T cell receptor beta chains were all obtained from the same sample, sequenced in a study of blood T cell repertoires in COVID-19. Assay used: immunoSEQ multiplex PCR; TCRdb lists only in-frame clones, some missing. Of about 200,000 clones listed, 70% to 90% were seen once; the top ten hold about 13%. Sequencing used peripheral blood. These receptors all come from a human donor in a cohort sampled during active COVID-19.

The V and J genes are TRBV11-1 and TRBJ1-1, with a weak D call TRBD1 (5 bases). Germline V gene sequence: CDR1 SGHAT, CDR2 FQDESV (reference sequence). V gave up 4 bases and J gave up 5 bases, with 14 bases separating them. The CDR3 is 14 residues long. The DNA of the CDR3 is TGTGCCAGCAGCTATAGCAGGGAGGGTACTGAAGCTTTCTTT. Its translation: CASSYSREGTEAFF.

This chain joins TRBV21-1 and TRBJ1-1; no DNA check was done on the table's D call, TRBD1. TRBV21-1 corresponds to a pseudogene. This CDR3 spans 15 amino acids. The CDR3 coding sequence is TGTGCCAGCAGCAAAGAAACAGGGATTCGCACTGAAGCTTTCTTT. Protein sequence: CASSKETGIRTEAFF.

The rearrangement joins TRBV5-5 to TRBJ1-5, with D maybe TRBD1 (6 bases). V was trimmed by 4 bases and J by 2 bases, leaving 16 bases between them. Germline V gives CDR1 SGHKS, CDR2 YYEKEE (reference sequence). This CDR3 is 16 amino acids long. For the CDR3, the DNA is TGTGCCAGCAGCCCCCTGGCAGGGGAAGGCAATCAGCCCCAGCATTTT. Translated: CASSPLAGEGNQPQHF.

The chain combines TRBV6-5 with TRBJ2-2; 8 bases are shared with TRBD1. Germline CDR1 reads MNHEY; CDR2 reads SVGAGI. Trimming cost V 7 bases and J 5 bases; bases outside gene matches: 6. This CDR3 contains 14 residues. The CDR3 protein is CASTTGGWTGELFF. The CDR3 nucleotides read TGTGCCAGCACTACAGGGGGTTGGACCGGGGAGCTGTTTTTT.

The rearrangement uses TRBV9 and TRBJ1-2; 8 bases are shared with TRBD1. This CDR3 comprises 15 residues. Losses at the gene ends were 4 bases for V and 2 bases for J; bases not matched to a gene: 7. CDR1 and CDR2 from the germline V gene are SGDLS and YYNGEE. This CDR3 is CASSPRTGRNYGYTF. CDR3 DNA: TGTGCCAGCAGCCCTAGGACAGGGAGGAACTATGGCTACACCTTC.

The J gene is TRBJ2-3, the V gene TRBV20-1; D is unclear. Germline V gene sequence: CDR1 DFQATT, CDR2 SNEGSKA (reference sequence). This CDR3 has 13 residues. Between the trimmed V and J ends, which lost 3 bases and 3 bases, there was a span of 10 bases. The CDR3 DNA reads TGCAGTGCTAGTACTCGAGTTACAGATACGCAGTATTTT. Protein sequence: CSASTRVTDTQYF.

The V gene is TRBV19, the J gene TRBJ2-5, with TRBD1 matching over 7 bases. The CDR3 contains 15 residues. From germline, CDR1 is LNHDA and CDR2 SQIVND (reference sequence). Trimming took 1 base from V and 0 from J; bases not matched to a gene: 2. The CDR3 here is CASSIGGTDQETQYF. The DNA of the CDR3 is TGTGCCAGTAGTATAGGGGGGACAGACCAAGAGACCCAGTACTTC.

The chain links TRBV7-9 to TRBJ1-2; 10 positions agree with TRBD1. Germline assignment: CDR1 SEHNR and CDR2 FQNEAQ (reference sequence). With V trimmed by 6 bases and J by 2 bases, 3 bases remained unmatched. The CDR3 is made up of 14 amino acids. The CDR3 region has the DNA TGTGCCAGCAGGCCGACAGGGGGCAACTATGGCTACACCTTC. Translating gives CASRPTGGNYGYTF.

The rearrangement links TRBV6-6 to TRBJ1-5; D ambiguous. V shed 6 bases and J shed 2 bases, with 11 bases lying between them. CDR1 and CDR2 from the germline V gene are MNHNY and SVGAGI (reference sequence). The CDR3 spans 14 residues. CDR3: CASSTDNGNQPQHF. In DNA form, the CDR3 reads TGTGCCAGCAGCACTGACAATGGCAATCAGCCCCAGCATTTT.

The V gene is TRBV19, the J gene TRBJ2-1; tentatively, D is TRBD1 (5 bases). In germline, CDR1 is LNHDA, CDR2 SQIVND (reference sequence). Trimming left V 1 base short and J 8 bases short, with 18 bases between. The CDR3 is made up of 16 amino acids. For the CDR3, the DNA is TGTGCCAGTAGTATAGTAATCGGGCTTGGCAGGGATGAGCAGTTCTTC. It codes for CASSIVIGLGRDEQFF. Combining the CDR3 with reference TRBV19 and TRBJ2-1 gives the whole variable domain DGGITQSPKYLFRKEGQNVTLSCEQNLNHDAMYWYRQDPGQGLRLIYYSQIVNDFQKGDIAEGYSVSREKKESFPLTVTSAQKNPTAFYLCASSIVIGLGRDEQFFGPGTRLTVL.

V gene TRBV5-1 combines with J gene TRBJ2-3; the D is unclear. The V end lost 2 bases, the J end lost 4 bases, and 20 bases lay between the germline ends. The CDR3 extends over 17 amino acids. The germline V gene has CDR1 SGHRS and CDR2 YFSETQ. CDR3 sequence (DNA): TGCGCCAGCAGCTTATTACCGACGGGTGAGGTGCCAGATACGCAGTATTTT. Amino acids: CASSLLPTGEVPDTQYF.

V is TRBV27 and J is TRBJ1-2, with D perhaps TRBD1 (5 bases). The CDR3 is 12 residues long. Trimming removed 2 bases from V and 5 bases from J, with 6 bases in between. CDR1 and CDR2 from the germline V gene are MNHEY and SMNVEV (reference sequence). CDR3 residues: CASSLKGYGYTF. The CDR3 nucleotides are TGTGCCAGCAGTTTAAAGGGGTATGGCTACACCTTC.

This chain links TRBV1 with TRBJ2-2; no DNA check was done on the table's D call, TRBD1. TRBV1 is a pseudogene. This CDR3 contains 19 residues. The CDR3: CTSSQAGGTAGWGNGELFF. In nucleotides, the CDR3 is TGCACCAGCAGCCAAGCGGGTGGGACAGCCGGATGGGGTAACGGGGAGCTGTTTTTT.

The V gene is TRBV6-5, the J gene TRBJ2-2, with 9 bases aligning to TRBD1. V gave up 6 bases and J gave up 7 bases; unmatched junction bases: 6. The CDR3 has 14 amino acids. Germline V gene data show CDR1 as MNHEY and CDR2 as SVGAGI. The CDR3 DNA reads TGTGCCAGCAGCCGACAGGGGGAGGTCGGGGAGCTGTTTTTT. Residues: CASSRQGEVGELFF.

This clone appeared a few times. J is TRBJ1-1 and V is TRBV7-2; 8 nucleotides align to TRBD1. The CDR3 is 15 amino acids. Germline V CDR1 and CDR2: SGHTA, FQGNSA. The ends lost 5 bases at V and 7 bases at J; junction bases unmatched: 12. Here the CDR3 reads CASSRTRTGYSEAFF. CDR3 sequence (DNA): TGTGCCAGCAGCAGAACTAGGACAGGGTATAGTGAAGCTTTCTTT.

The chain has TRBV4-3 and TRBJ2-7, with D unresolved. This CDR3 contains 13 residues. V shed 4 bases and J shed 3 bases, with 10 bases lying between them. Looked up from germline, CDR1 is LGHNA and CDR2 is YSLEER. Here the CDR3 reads CASSRSEYYEQYF. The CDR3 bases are TGCGCCAGCAGCCGTTCAGAATACTACGAGCAGTACTTC.

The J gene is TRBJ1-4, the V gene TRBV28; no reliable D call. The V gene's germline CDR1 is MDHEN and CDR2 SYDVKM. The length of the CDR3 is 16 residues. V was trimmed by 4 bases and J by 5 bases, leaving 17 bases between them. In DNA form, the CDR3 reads TGTGCCAGCAGTTACCTAAGACACGCTACCAATGAAAAACTGTTTTTT. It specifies CASSYLRHATNEKLFF.

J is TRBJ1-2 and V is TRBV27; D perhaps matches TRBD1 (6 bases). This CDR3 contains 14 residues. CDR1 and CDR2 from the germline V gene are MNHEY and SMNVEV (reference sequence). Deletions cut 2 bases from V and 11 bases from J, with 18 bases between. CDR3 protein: CASSLVPDRVKYTF. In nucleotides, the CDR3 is TGTGCCAGCAGTTTAGTCCCGGACAGAGTCAAGTACACCTTC.

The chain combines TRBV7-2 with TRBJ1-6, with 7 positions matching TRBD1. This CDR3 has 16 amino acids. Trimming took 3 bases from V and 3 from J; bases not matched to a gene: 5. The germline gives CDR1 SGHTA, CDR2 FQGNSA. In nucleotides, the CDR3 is TGTGCCAGCAGCTTCGACAGGGCCCTCTATAATTCACCCCTCCACTTT. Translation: CASSFDRALYNSPLHF.

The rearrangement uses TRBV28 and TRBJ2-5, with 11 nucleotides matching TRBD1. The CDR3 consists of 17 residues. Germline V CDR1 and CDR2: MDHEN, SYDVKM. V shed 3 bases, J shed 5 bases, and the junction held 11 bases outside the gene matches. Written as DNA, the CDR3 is TGTGCCAGCAGTTTGGGGGGGACAGGGGGTATCGTGGAGACCCAGTACTTC. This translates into CASSLGGTGGIVETQYF.

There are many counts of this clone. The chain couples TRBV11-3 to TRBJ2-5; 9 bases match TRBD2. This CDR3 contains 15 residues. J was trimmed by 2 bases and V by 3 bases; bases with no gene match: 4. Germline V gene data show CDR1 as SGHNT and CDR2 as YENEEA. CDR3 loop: CASSLGSGRQETQYF. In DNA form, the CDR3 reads TGTGCCAGCAGCTTGGGTAGCGGGAGACAAGAGACCCAGTACTTC.

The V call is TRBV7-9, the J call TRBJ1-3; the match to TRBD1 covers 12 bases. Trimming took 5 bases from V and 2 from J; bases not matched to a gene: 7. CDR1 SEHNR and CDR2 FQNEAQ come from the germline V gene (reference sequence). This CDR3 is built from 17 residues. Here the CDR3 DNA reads TGTGCCAGCAGCCTCGCGGGGACAGGGGGCGCTGGAAACACCATATATTTT. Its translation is CASSLAGTGGAGNTIYF.

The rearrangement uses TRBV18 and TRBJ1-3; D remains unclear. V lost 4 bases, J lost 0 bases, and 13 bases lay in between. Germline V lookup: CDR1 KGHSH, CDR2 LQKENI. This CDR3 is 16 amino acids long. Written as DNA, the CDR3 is TGTGCCAGCTCACGGGAGACGGATGTCTCTGGAAACACCATATATTTT. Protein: CASSRETDVSGNTIYF. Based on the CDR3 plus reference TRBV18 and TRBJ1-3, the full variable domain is NAGVMQNPRHLVRRRGQEARLRCSPMKGHSHVYWYRQLPEEGLKFMVYLQKENIIDESGMPKERFSAEFPKEGPSILRIQQVVRGDSAAYFCASSRETDVSGNTIYFGEGSWLTVV.

CDR3 sequence: CASSMRRDRGTDTQYF. The CDR3, as DNA: TGTGCCAGTAGTATGAGGAGGGACAGGGGCACAGATACGCAGTATTTT. The chain combines TRBV19 with TRBJ2-3; 9 bases map to TRBD1. This CDR3 comprises 16 residues. The germline V gene has CDR1 LNHDA and CDR2 SQIVND (reference sequence). After removal of 3 bases from V and 1 base from J, the junction contained 5 bases not matched to a gene.

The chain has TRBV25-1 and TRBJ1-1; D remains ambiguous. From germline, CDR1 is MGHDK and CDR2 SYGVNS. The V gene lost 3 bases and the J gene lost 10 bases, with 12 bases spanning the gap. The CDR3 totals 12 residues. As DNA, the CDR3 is TGTGCCAGCAGTGAGAACGAAGAGGGAGCTTTCTTT. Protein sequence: CASSENEEGAFF.

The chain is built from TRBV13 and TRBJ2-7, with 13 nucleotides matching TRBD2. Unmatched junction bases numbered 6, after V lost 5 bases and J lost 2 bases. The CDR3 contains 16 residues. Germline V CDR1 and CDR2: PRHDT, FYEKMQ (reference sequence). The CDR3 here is CASSTGLAGFTYEQYF. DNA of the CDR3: TGTGCCAGCAGCACGGGACTAGCGGGATTTACCTACGAGCAGTACTTC.

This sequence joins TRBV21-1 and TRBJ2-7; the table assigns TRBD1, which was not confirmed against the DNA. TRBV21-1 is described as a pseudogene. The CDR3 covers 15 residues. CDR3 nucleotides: TGTGCCAGCAGCACACAGGACAGGGCGCACTACGAGCAGTACTTC. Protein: CASSTQDRAHYEQYF.

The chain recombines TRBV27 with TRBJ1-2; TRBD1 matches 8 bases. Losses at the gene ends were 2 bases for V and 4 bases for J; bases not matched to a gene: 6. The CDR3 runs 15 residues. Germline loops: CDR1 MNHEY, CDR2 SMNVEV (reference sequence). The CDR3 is CASSLHGQGSYGYTF. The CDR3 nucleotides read TGTGCCAGCAGTTTACACGGACAGGGAAGCTATGGCTACACCTTC.